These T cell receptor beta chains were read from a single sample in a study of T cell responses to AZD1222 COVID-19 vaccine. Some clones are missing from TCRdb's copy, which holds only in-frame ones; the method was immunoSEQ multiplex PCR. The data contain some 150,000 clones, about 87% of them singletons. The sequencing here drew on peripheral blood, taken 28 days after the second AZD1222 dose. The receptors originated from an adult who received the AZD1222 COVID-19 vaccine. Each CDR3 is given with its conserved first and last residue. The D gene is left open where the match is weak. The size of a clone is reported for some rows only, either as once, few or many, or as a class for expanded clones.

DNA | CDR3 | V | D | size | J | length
TGTGCCTGGAGTGTACTCGGGACAGCCGATGGCTACACCTTC | CAWSVLGTADGYTF | TRBV30 | TRBD1 | - | TRBJ1-2 | 14
TGTGCCAGCTCACCACGAGGGACAGACCCTGCAACTAATGAAAAACTGTTTTTT | CASSPRGTDPATNEKLFF | TRBV18 | TRBD1 | - | TRBJ1-4 | 18
TGTGCCAGCAGGGGTACGGGGGCGACTGAAGCTTTCTTT | CASRGTGATEAFF | TRBV2 | - | few | TRBJ1-1 | 13
TGTGCCAGCAGCCCATCAGACCTCTCCGGGGAGACCCAGTACTTC | CASSPSDLSGETQYF | TRBV3-1/TRBV3-2 | - | once | TRBJ2-5 | 15
TGTGCCAGCAGCCATGATGGGGCTGGGGCCAACGTCCTGACTTTC | CASSHDGAGANVLTF | TRBV5-5 | - | - | TRBJ2-6 | 15
TGTGCCAGCTCACCAGGGGTGCAAGAGACCCAGTACTTC | CASSPGVQETQYF | TRBV18 | - | - | TRBJ2-5 | 13
TGTGCCAGCAGCTATGGGACGGGGGCCGCTGCCGCTTTCTTT | CASSYGTGAAAAFF | TRBV7-8 | - | - | TRBJ1-1 | 14
TGTGCCAGCAGCCGCCAGGGACTAGCGGGTACCGGGGAGCTGTTTTTT | CASSRQGLAGTGELFF | TRBV5-6 | TRBD2 | - | TRBJ2-2 | 16
TGTGCCAGCAGCTTAGAACCGTACGGGGGGACTAGCGGGAGCTCCTACAATGAGCAGTTCTTC | CASSLEPYGGTSGSSYNEQFF | TRBV13 | TRBD2 | - | TRBJ2-1 | 21
TGCGCCAGCAGCCAAGATACACTACCTGGAAACACCATATATTTT | CASSQDTLPGNTIYF | TRBV4-3 | - | once | TRBJ1-3 | 15
TGTGCCAGCAGCAGACCAGGGGTTAACTATGGCTACACCTTC | CASSRPGVNYGYTF | TRBV7-2 | - | - | TRBJ1-2 | 14
TGTGCCAGCAGCTTAGCGACAGGGAACTATGGCTACACCTTC | CASSLATGNYGYTF | TRBV7-9 | TRBD1 | - | TRBJ1-2 | 14
TGCGCCAGCAGCGCGGGGACTAGCGGGATATTCACTGAGCAGTTCTTC | CASSAGTSGIFTEQFF | TRBV5-1 | TRBD2 | - | TRBJ2-1 | 16
TGTGCCACCTCGGGACTGAATAGCAATCAGCCCCAGCATTTT | CATSGLNSNQPQHF | TRBV19 | - | - | TRBJ1-5 | 14
TGTGCCAGCAGCCCACAGGCGCGCGAGCAGTACTTC | CASSPQAREQYF | TRBV12-3/TRBV12-4 | - | - | TRBJ2-7 | 12
TGCGCCAGCAGCTTGGGCCCCCCATTTTCTAGCGGGACAGGGGGCGAGGGAGCTTTCTTT | CASSLGPPFSSGTGGEGAFF | TRBV5-1 | TRBD1 | - | TRBJ1-1 | 20
TGTGCCAGCAGCTTATCGCGGACTAGCGGCAAAGAGACCCAGTACTTC | CASSLSRTSGKETQYF | TRBV7-9 | TRBD2 | - | TRBJ2-5 | 16
TGTGCCAGCCAAAGGACAGGGGCGTCCTTTCAGCCCCAGCATTTT | CASQRTGASFQPQHF | TRBV2 | TRBD1 | once | TRBJ1-5 | 15
TGCGCCAGCCACAGCGGGAACTCCTACGAGCAGTACTTC | CASHSGNSYEQYF | TRBV5-1 | TRBD2 | once | TRBJ2-7 | 13
TGTGCCAGCAGTTGGGGGACAGCAAACTATGGCTACACCTTC | CASSWGTANYGYTF | TRBV6-5 | TRBD1 | once | TRBJ1-2 | 14
TGCGCCAGCAGCCCTGGCCGGGACAGTGCGGAAAAACTGTTTTTT | CASSPGRDSAEKLFF | TRBV4-3 | TRBD1 | - | TRBJ1-4 | 15
TGTGCCATCAGTGAAGGGGGCGCCTCTGGAAACACCATATATTTT | CAISEGGASGNTIYF | TRBV10-3 | TRBD1 | - | TRBJ1-3 | 15
TGTGCCAGTAGTACATTCATGGGATACGAGCAGTACTTC | CASSTFMGYEQYF | TRBV19 | - | - | TRBJ2-7 | 13
TGTGCCAGCAGTGAACTAGCTCCAGATACGCAGTATTTT | CASSELAPDTQYF | TRBV6-1 | - | - | TRBJ2-3 | 13
TGTGCCAGCAGTTATAGTGAAGGGGCTTCTCAGCCCCAGCATTTT | CASSYSEGASQPQHF | TRBV6-2/TRBV6-3 | - | few | TRBJ1-5 | 15
TGTGCCAGCAGCCCCATTGGGGGCGAGCAGTACTTC | CASSPIGGEQYF | TRBV5-6 | - | - | TRBJ2-7 | 12
TGCGCCAGCAGCTTGGTGGTGAGACAGAACACTGAAGCTTTCTTT | CASSLVVRQNTEAFF | TRBV5-1 | - | - | TRBJ1-1 | 15
TGTGCCAGCAGCCAAAACAGGGGAGGTGAAAAACTGTTTTTT | CASSQNRGGEKLFF | TRBV3-1/TRBV3-2 | TRBD1 | - | TRBJ1-4 | 14
TGTGCCATCAGTAGACTAGCGGGAGAGACCCAGTACTTC | CAISRLAGETQYF | TRBV10-3 | TRBD2 | - | TRBJ2-5 | 13
TGTGCCTTACCCTCTGGGGAGACCCAGTACTTC | CALPSGETQYF | TRBV30 | - | - | TRBJ2-5 | 11